A single sample is the source of the 3 T cell receptor beta chains below, sequenced in a study of vaccination and CD4 T cells after COVID-19. The Oncomine TCR Beta short-read assay was what sequenced the DNA obtained from cultured CD4+ T cells. TCRdb called the PCR reads again in MiXCR, with one record for every CDR3 protein. The table includes more than 15,000 distinct CDR3 sequences, roughly 23% detected once. As for treatment: approximately 9-day PBMC culture with coronavirus spike peptide pools or control peptides (ViraFEST assay). The antigens of these receptors remain unknown. Sequencing was done on a sample of cultured CD4+ T cells from blood. Source of these receptors: a human donor with COVID-19.

The rearrangement joins TRBV6-1 to TRBJ2-7; 8 bases are a match to TRBD2. The CDR3 runs 16 residues. V lost 6 bases and J lost 3; bases outside the gene matches: 13. CDR1 is MNHNS and CDR2 is SASEGT in the germline V gene. CDR3 amino acids: CASRPRLLAESYEQYF. The CDR3 DNA reads as TGTGCCAGCAGACCCCGACTACTAGCGGAAAGCTACGAGCAGTACTTC.

There are a few counts of this clonotype. This chain joins TRBV7-6 and TRBJ1-2; D remains unclear. Germline CDR1 SGHVS, CDR2 FNYEAQ. This CDR3 is 14 amino acids long. V was trimmed by 4 bases and J by 4 bases, leaving 13 bases between them. CDR3 residues: CASSSDTGGYGYTF. DNA for the CDR3: TGTGCCAGCAGCTCTGACACCGGAGGCTATGGCTACACCTTC.

The chain links TRBV7-2 to TRBJ1-3; no clear D. CDR1 and CDR2 (germline): SGHTA, FQGNSA. This CDR3 comprises 13 residues. Trimming shortened V by 0 bases and J by 2 bases, and 2 bases separated the two germline ends. The CDR3 is CASSLAAGNTIYF. The CDR3 coding sequence is TGTGCCAGCAGCTTAGCTGCTGGAAACACCATATATTTT.